The sequence of this T cell receptor beta chain was determined in a study of blood T cells in healthy people across ages. Of note for this clonotype: Its specificity is not known.

Study-level results: Without sorted subsets, naive and antigen-experienced compartments could not be conclusively compared.

The authors ran a second PCR of 7 to 11 cycles using a sample-barcoded 5' primer and a J-beta primer mix. Using its own MiXCR run on the 5' RACE reads, TCRdb lists one record per CDR3 protein. The sample lists roughly 560,000 distinct CDR3 sequences; 24% were seen once. These sequences were also reported in another study, on T cells of mothers and their children. That paper states: Added by the second PCR's M1S primer were sample barcodes and 2-4 random nucleotides.

This clonotype was obtained from a boy between 10 and 17 years old in good health. Sequenced input: blood.

DNA for the CDR3: TGTGCTAGTGGCCATTCAGGTTCCGGGGAGCTGTTTTTT. Encoded protein: CASGHSGSGELFF. This sequence joins TRBV12-5 and TRBJ2-2, with unresolved D. Germline CDR1 is LGHNT and CDR2 is FRNRAP. The V gene lost 6 bases and the J gene lost 6 bases, with 11 bases spanning the gap. This CDR3 region has 13 residues.